This passage covers 10 T cell receptor beta chains from one sample sequenced in a study of shared clonotypes between healthy human individuals. Data came from immunoSEQ multiplex PCR; TCRdb stores just in-frame clones and leaves some out. The sample consists of over 400,000 clones, over 70% of them appearing once. The sequenced sample was PBMCs. These receptors came from a woman between 35 and 50 years old in good health. Some clones in this sample may be carry-over from other donors' samples.

There are many counts of this clone. This rearrangement joins TRBV19 to TRBJ2-7; D unresolved. The CDR3 runs 15 residues. Germline CDR1 LNHDA, CDR2 SQIVND (reference sequence). Trimming stripped 7 bases from V and 1 base from J, with 17 bases between. The CDR3 coding sequence is TGTGCCAGTACCTCAGACTCCCTGGGGTCCTACGAGCAGTACTTC. This sequence encodes CASTSDSLGSYEQYF.

This clone has just one count. This likely reflects a read error, since a far larger clone is one base away. The V and J genes are TRBV7-2 and TRBJ2-5; no firm D call. Trimming removed 5 bases from V and 4 bases from J, with 11 bases in between. The CDR3 has 13 amino acids. Germline V gene sequence: CDR1 SGHTA, CDR2 FQGNSA. As DNA, the CDR3 is TGTGCCAGCAGCCCCCAAGCTGGAGAGACCCAGTACTTC. Protein sequence: CASSPQAGETQYF.

The genes are TRBV6-5 and TRBJ1-2; TRBD1 might be the D (5 bases). The CDR3 totals 13 residues. V was trimmed by 2 bases and J by 8 bases, leaving 12 bases between them. In germline, CDR1 is MNHEY, CDR2 SVGAGI. In nucleotides, the CDR3 is TGTGCCAGCAGTTACGGCAGGGAGGGCGGCTACACCTTC. Its translation: CASSYGREGGYTF.

With regard to this clone: This likely traces to a read error, being one base from a far larger clone. The same CDR3 also results from other DNA sequences found in this sample. The chain employs TRBV6-4 and TRBJ2-3, with 10 bases identical to TRBD2. After removal of 2 bases from V and 3 bases from J, the junction contained 2 bases not matched to a gene. The CDR3 has 15 residues. Germline assignment: CDR1 MRHNA and CDR2 SNTAGT. The CDR3 DNA sequence: TGTGCCAGCAGTGACAGCGGGAGGGCTACAGATACGCAGTATTTT. Protein product: CASSDSGRATDTQYF.

Regarding this clone: The germline gene is not matched at one end of the junction; a read error may be the cause. The chain uses TRBV27 and TRBJ2-7; D tentatively reads TRBD1 or TRBD2 (5 bases each). Germline lookup yields CDR1 MNHEY and CDR2 SMNVEV (reference sequence). The CDR3 has 13 amino acids. CDR3 loop: CASRSRGVGVLVF. CDR3 sequence (DNA): TGTGCCAGCAGATCTAGGGGAGTGGGAGTCTTGGTCTTC.

The chain carries TRBV25-1 and TRBJ2-5, with 8 bases aligning to TRBD1. V shed 5 bases and J 5 bases; nucleotides not matched to a gene: 7. CDR3 size: 14 residues. Germline V lookup: CDR1 MGHDK, CDR2 SYGVNS. The CDR3 DNA is TGTGCCAGCAGTCCTAGGACAGGGAGGGAGACCCAGTACTTC. Amino acids: CASSPRTGRETQYF.

This chain joins TRBV15 and TRBJ1-2; D is unresolved. Germline V gene lookup returns CDR1 LNHNV and CDR2 YYDKDF (reference sequence). The CDR3 spans 14 residues. V gave up 5 bases and J gave up 2 bases, with 12 bases separating them. The CDR3 DNA is TGTGCCACCAGCCCCCGGAGAGGGAACTATGGCTACACCTTC. Translated: CATSPRRGNYGYTF.

V and J are TRBV25-1 and TRBJ2-1; TRBD1 agrees at 9 bases. Trimming cost V 6 bases and J 0 bases; bases outside gene matches: 3. Germline CDR1 MGHDK, CDR2 SYGVNS. CDR3 size: 15 residues. The CDR3 DNA is TGTGCCAGCAGGTCGACAGGGGGCTCCTACAATGAGCAGTTCTTC. Translated: CASRSTGGSYNEQFF.

V is TRBV30 and J is TRBJ2-2, with 7 nucleotides matching TRBD1. This CDR3 comprises 14 residues. J gave up 7 bases and V 4 bases, and 9 bases lay outside the gene matches. Germline CDR1 GTSNPN, CDR2 SVGIG (reference sequence). The CDR3 coding sequence is TGTGCCTGGAAAGTCTGGACAGGAGGCGGGGAGCTGTTTTTT. Translation: CAWKVWTGGGELFF.

The chain joins TRBV28 to TRBJ1-4; 12 bases are shared with TRBD1. The J segment lost 7 bases and the V segment lost 2 bases, leaving 8 bases of the junction unmatched. CDR1 MDHEN and CDR2 SYDVKM come from the germline V gene. There are 17 residues in the CDR3. This CDR3 reads CASSLSLGQGAPEKLFF. The CDR3, as DNA: TGTGCCAGCAGTTTAAGCCTGGGACAGGGGGCCCCTGAAAAACTGTTTTTT.